This section outlines one T cell receptor (beta chain) sequence together with its context. As yet, its antigen is unknown. The sample originates from a study of a mutant IDH1 vaccine in newly diagnosed glioma. As for time point: week 47, end of study. It was 300 ug of mutant IDH1 20-mer peptide that made up each vaccine dose, given with topical imiquimod. Donors' newly diagnosed IDH1-mutant WHO grade 3 or 4 astrocytomas lacked nuclear ATRX. The method was immunoSEQ multiplex PCR; TCRdb's version includes in-frame clones alone and lacks a portion of them. The table records over 30,000 clones, approximately 90% of them present only once. Germline V gene sequence: CDR1 MNHNY, CDR2 SVGAGI (reference sequence). Germline trimming cut 4 bases from V and 2 bases from J; bases unmatched to any gene: 7. The CDR3 contains 16 residues.

Source: PBMCs, taken from a glioma patient whose treatment included an IDH1 peptide vaccine. This receptor was identified in a middle-aged woman with glioma. The chain joins TRBV6-6 to TRBJ2-1; 8 bases line up with TRBD2. CDR3 coding DNA: TGTGCCAGCAGTTCCGCCGGAGCGGGGGCCTACAATGAGCAGTTCTTC. Translated, it gives CASSSAGAGAYNEQFF.